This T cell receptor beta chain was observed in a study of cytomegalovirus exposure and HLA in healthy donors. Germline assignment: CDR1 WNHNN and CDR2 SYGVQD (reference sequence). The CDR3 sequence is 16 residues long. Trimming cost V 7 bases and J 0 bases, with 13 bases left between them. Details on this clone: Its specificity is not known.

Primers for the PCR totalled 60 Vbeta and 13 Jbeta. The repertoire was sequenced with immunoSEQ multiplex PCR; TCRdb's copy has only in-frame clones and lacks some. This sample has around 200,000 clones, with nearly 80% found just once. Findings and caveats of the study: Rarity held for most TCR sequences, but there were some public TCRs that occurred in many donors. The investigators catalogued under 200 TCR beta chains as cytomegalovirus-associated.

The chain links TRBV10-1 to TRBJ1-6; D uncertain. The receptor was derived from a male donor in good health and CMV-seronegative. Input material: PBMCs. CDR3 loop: CASILTARSYNSPLHF. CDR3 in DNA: TGCGCCAGCATTTTAACAGCTCGCTCCTATAATTCACCCCTCCACTTT.